A selection of T cell receptor beta chains follows, all from one sample in a study of T cell responses to AZD1222 COVID-19 vaccine. Assay used: immunoSEQ multiplex PCR; TCRdb lists only in-frame clones, some missing. The sample comprises around 130,000 clones, 88% of which are singletons, and 5% to 7% rests with the top ten. Sequenced material: peripheral blood, taken 28 days after the second AZD1222 dose. These receptors were obtained from an adult who received the AZD1222 COVID-19 vaccine. Both conserved end residues are part of each CDR3. Fields, in order: J gene, V gene, clone size, D gene, CDR3 DNA, CDR3 protein. A D gene is named only where the DNA matches it firmly. A row's size may be missing; if present it is once, few, many or a size class.

>TRBJ1-2|TRBV18|-|-
TGTGCCAGCTCACTGGGAAACTATGGCTACACCTTC
CASSLGNYGYTF
>TRBJ2-1|TRBV7-3|-|TRBD2
TGTGCCAGCAGCACTTCGCGGGGGAATGAGCAGTTCTTC
CASSTSRGNEQFF
>TRBJ1-6|TRBV2|-|TRBD1
TGTGCCAGCAGTGAAGGGGGACAGGGGGATCATTATAATTCACCCCTCCACTTT
CASSEGGQGDHYNSPLHF
>TRBJ2-5|TRBV6-5|-|TRBD2
TGTGCCAGCAGAATAGCGGGGGGTAGGACCCAGTACTTC
CASRIAGGRTQYF
>TRBJ1-2|TRBV18|-|TRBD1
TGTGCCAGCTCACCAAGAACCGGGACAGGGGGTTGGGCAGATGGCTACACCTTC
CASSPRTGTGGWADGYTF
>TRBJ1-3|TRBV27|once|-
TGTGCCAGCAGACCGACCGATTCCTCTGGAAACACCATATATTTT
CASRPTDSSGNTIYF
>TRBJ1-2|TRBV5-1|-|-
TGCGCCAGCAGCTTGGTTGGGTCTAACTATGGCTACACCTTC
CASSLVGSNYGYTF
>TRBJ2-7|TRBV6-5|-|-
TGTGCCAGCAGAAGGGGCTTGTACGAGCAGTACTTC
CASRRGLYEQYF
>TRBJ1-2|TRBV7-2|once|-
TGTGCCAGCAGCTTAACGCTTAACTATGGCTACACCTTC
CASSLTLNYGYTF
>TRBJ2-5|TRBV7-9|-|TRBD2
TGTGCCAGCAGCCTGAGCGGGGGGGCTAAAGAGACCCAGTACTTC
CASSLSGGAKETQYF
>TRBJ2-1|TRBV10-1|-|-
TGCGCCAGCAGTGTCATGACTGGATCCTACAATGAGCAGTTCTTC
CASSVMTGSYNEQFF
>TRBJ1-2|TRBV5-1|-|TRBD1
TGCGCCAGCAGCCCAGGGACAGTCGATAACTATGGCTACACCTTC
CASSPGTVDNYGYTF
>TRBJ2-1|TRBV3-1/TRBV3-2|-|TRBD2
TGTGCCAGCAGACTCAGCGGGAGGGCCTACAATGAGCAGTTCTTC
CASRLSGRAYNEQFF
>TRBJ1-3|TRBV6-5|-|-
TGTGCCAGCAGTTACTCCCAGATACTCTCTGGAAACACCATATATTTT
CASSYSQILSGNTIYF
>TRBJ1-1|TRBV12-3/TRBV12-4|-|-
TGTGCCAGCAGCCTTCAGAGTGCTGAAGCTTTCTTT
CASSLQSAEAFF
>TRBJ2-3|TRBV5-1|-|-
TGCGCCAGCAGCCTCGCCCACAACCGGCCTGATACGCAGTATTTT
CASSLAHNRPDTQYF
>TRBJ2-1|TRBV28|-|TRBD1
TGTGCCAGCAGCCCAACCGGGACAGGGGGAACTAGCGGGTCTTACAATGAGCAGTTCTTC
CASSPTGTGGTSGSYNEQFF
>TRBJ2-1|TRBV19|-|-
TGTGCCAGTAGTATCCTAGGGGGATCCTACAATGAGCAGTTCTTC
CASSILGGSYNEQFF
>TRBJ2-3|TRBV5-6|-|TRBD2
TGTGCCAGCAGCTTGGTTACGGGAGGTGGGGCAGATACGCAGTATTTT
CASSLVTGGGADTQYF
>TRBJ1-2|TRBV5-6|-|-
TGTGCCAGCAGCACCTCAGGGAGACATGGCTACACCTTC
CASSTSGRHGYTF
>TRBJ2-6|TRBV7-9|-|-
TGTGCCAGCAGCTTATCAGCCTCTGGGGCCAACGTCCTGACTTTC
CASSLSASGANVLTF
>TRBJ1-2|TRBV24-1|few|-
TGTGCCACCAGTGATGTGATTTATGGCTACACCTTC
CATSDVIYGYTF